This section outlines one T cell receptor beta chain sequence together with its context. The read falls 3 residues short of the CDR3 end, and the missing part is taken from the germline J gene. TCRdb's table, derived via immunoSEQ multiplex PCR, lists solely in-frame clones and lacks some. Its clone listing holds 30,000 to 40,000 clones. The data are from a study of T cells in women clearing cervical HPV infection. Germline lookup yields CDR1 SGHRS and CDR2 YFSETQ. With 1 base clipped from V and 3 bases from J, the junction kept 12 bases outside the gene matches. CDR3 size: 18 residues. V usage is TRBV5-1 and J usage is TRBJ2-1; TRBD2 agrees at 8 bases. The sequencing sample was made of blood buffy coat. This receptor was obtained from a woman between 18 and 70 years old with a cervical HPV16 infection that either progressed to CIN3+ or cleared (not recorded which). CDR3 residues: CASSLSPSGTRDYNEQFF. The CDR3 bases that were read are TGCGCCAGCAGCTTGTCTCCCTCCGGGACTAGAGACTACAATGAG.